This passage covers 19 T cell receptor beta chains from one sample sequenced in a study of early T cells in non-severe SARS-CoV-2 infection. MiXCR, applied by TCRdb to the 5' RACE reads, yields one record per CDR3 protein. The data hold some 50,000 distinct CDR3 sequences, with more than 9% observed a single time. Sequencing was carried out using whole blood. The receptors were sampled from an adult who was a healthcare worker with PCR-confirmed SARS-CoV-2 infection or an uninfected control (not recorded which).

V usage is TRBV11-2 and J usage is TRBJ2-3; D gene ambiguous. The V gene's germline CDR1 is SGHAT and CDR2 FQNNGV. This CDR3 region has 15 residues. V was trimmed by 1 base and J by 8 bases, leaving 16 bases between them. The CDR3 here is CASSLGGSSGGTQYF. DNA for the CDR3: TGTGCCAGCAGCTTAGGGGGATCCAGTGGTGGTACGCAGTATTTT.

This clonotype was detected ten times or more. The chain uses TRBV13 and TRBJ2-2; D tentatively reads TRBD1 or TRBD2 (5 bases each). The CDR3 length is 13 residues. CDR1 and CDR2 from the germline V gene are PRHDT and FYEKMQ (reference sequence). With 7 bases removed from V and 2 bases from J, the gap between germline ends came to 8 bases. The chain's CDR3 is CASTGPNTGELFF. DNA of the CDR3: TGTGCCAGCACGGGACCTAACACCGGGGAGCTGTTTTTT.

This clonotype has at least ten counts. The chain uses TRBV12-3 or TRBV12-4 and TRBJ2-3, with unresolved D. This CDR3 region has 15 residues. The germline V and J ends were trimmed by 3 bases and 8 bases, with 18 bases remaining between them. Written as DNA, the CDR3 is TGTGCCAGCAGTTTTCTAAACCCAAGGGCTGGTACGCAGTATTTT. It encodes CASSFLNPRAGTQYF.

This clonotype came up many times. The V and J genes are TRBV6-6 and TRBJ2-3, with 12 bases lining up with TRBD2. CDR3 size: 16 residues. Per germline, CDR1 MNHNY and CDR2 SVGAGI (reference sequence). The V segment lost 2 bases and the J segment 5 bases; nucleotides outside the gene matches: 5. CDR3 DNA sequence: TGTGCCAGCAGTTACCCTAGCGGGGGGGCCAAAGATACGCAGTATTTT. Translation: CASSYPSGGAKDTQYF.

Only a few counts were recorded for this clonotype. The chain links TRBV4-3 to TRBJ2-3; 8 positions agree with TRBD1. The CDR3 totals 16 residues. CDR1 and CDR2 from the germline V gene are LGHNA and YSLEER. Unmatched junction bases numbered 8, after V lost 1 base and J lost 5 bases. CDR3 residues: CASSQGQGAEGDTQYF. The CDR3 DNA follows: TGCGCCAGCAGCCAAGGCCAGGGGGCCGAGGGAGATACGCAGTATTTT.

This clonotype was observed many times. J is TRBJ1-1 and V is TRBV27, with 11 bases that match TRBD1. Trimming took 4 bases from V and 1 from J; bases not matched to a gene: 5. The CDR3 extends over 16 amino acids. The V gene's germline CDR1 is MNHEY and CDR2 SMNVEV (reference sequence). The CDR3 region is CASSWGQGEGNTEAFF. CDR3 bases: TGTGCCAGCAGTTGGGGACAGGGGGAGGGGAACACTGAAGCTTTCTTT.

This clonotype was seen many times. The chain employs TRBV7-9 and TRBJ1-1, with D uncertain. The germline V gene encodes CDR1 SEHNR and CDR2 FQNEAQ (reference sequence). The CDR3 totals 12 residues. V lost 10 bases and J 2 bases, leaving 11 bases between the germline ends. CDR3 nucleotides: TGTGCCACGGGCCCTGATAACACTGAAGCTTTCTTT. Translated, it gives CATGPDNTEAFF.

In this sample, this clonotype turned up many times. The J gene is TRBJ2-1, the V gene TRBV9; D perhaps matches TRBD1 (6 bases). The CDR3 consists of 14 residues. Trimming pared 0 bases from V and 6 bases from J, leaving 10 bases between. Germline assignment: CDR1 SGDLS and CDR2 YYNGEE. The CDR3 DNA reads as TGTGCCAGCAGCGTAGTCGACAGGCCCAATGAGCAGTTCTTC. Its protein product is CASSVVDRPNEQFF.

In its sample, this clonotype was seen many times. DNA of the CDR3: TGTGCCAGCAGTTTAAATCGCCGGGTGGATACGCAGTATTTT. It specifies CASSLNRRVDTQYF. This chain uses TRBV27 with TRBJ2-3; D not certain. Germline CDR1 and CDR2: MNHEY and SMNVEV (reference sequence). Trimming removed 2 bases at V and 6 bases at J, with 12 bases between. The CDR3 is made up of 14 amino acids.

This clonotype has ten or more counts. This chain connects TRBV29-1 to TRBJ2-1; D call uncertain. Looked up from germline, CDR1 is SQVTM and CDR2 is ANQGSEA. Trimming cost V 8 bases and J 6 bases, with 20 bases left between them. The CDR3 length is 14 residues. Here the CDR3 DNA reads TGCAGCTTGCGCGACTTAAGATGGGGCAATGAGCAGTTCTTC. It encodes CSLRDLRWGNEQFF.

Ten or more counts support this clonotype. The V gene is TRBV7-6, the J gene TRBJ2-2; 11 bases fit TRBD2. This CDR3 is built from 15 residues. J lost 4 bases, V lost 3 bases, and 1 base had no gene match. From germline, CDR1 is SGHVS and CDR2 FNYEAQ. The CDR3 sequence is CASSLTSGVTGELFF. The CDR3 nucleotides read TGTGCCAGCAGCTTGACTAGCGGGGTCACCGGGGAGCTGTTTTTT.

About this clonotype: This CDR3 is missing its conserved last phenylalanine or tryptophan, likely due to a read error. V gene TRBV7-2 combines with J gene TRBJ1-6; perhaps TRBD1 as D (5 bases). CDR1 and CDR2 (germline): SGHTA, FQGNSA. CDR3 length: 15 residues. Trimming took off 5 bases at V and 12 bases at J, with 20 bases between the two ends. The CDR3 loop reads CASSPSPFLGLPLHI. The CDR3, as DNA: TGTGCCAGCAGCCCTAGCCCCTTTCTGGGACTACCCCTCCACATT.

CDR3 DNA: TGTGCCAGCAGCCCCAGTCGCCAGGGGGAAGGCTACACCTTC. Residues: CASSPSRQGEGYTF. The genes are TRBV7-2 and TRBJ1-2; 7 bases are shared with TRBD1. The CDR3 runs 14 residues. Looked up from germline, CDR1 is SGHTA and CDR2 is FQGNSA. With 5 bases clipped from V and 8 bases from J, the junction kept 11 bases outside the gene matches.

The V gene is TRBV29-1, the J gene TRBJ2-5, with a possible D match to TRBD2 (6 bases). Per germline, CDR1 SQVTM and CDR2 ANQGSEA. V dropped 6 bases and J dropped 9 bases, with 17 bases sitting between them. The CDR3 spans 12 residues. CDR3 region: CSVGGPRGAQYF. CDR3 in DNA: TGCAGCGTCGGGGGACCCCGCGGGGCCCAGTACTTC.

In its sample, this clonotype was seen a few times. The CDR3 here is CASSSGQSGNTIYF. CDR3 in DNA: TGTGCCAGCTCATCGGGACAGTCTGGAAACACCATATATTTT. The chain links TRBV18 to TRBJ1-3; 7 bases fit TRBD1. The V gene's germline CDR1 is KGHSH and CDR2 LQKENI. With 5 bases clipped from V and 1 base from J, the junction kept 2 bases outside the gene matches. The CDR3 is made up of 14 amino acids.

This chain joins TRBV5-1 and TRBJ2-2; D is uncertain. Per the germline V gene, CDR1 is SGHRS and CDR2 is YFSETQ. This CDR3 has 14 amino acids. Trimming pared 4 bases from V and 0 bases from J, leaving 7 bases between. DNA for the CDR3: TGCGCCAGCAGCCTGACTCCGAACACCGGGGAGCTGTTTTTT. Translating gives CASSLTPNTGELFF.

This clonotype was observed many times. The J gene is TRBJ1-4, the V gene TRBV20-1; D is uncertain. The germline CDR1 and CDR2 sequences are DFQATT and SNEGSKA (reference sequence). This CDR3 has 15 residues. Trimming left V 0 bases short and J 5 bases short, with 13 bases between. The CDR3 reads CSARDQKNSNEKLFF. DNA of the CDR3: TGCAGTGCTAGAGACCAGAAAAACTCCAATGAAAAACTGTTTTTT.

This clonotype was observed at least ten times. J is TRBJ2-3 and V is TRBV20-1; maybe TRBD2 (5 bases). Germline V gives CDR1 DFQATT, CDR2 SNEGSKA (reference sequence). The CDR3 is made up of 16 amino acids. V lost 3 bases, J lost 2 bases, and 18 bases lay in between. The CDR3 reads CSASRGDYHATDTQYF. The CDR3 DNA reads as TGCAGTGCTAGTAGAGGAGACTACCATGCCACAGATACGCAGTATTTT.

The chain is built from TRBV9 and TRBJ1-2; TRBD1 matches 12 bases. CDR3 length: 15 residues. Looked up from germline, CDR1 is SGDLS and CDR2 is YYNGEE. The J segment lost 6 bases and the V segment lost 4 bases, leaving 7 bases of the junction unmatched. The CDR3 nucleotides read TGTGCCAGCAGCAGATGGGACAGGGGGCATGATGGCTACACCTTC. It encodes CASSRWDRGHDGYTF.